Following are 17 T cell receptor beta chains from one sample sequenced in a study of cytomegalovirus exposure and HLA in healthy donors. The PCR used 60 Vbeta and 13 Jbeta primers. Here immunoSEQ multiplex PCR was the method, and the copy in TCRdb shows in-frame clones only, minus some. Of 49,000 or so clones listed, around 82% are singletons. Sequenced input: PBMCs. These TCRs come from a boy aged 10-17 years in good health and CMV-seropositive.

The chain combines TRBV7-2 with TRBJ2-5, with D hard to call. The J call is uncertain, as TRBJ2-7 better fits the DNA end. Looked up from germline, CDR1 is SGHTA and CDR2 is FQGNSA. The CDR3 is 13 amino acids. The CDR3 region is CASSPDQAYEQYF. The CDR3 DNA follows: TGTGCCAGCAGCCCCGACCAGGCCTACGAGCAGTACTTC.

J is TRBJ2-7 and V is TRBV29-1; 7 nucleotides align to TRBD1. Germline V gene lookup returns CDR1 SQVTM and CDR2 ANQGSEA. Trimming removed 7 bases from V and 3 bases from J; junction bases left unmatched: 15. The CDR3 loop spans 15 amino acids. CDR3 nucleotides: TGCAGCGCTCAGGATCCAGGACAGGTTGGCTACGAGCAGTACTTC. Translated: CSAQDPGQVGYEQYF.

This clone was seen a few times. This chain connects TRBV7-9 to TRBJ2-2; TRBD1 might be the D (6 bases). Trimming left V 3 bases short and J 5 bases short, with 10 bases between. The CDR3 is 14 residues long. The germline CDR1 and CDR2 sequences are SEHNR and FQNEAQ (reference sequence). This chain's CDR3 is CASSFRTATGELFF. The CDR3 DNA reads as TGTGCCAGCAGCTTTCGGACAGCAACCGGGGAGCTGTTTTTT.

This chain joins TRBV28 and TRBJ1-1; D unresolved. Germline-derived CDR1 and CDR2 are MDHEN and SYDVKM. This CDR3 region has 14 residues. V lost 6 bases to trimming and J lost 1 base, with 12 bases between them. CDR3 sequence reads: CASSPRVSNTEAFF. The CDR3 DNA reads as TGTGCCAGCAGCCCCCGGGTGTCGAACACTGAAGCTTTCTTT.

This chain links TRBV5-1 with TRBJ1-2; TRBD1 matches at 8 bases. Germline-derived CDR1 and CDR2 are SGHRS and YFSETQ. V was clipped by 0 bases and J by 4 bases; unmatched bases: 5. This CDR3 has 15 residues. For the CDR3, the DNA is TGCGCCAGCAGCTTGGTCGCTGGACAGGGCTATGGCTACACCTTC. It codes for CASSLVAGQGYGYTF.

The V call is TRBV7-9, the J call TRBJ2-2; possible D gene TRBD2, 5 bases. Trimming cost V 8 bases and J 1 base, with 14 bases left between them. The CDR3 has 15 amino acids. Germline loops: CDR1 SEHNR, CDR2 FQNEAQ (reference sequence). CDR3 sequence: CASRDNGVNTGELFF. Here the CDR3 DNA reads TGTGCCAGCCGGGATAATGGGGTGAACACCGGGGAGCTGTTTTTT. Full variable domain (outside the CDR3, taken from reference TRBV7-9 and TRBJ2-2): DTGVSQNPRHKITKRGQNVTFRCDPISEHNRLYWYRQTLGQGPEFLTYFQNEAQLEKSRLLSDRFSAERPKGSFSTLEIQRTEQGDSAMYLCASRDNGVNTGELFFGEGSRLTVL.

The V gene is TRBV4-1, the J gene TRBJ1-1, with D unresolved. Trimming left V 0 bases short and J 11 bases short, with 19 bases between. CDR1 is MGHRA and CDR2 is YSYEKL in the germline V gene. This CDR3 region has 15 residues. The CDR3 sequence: CASSQDLTLSGWAFF. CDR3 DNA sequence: TGCGCCAGCAGCCAAGACCTAACACTGAGCGGATGGGCTTTCTTT.

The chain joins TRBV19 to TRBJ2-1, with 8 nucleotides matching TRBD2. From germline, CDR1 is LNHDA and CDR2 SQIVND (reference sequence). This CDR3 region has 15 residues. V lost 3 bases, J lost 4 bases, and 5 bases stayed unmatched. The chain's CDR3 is CASSILGGGYNEQFF. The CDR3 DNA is TGTGCCAGTAGTATCTTAGGCGGGGGGTACAATGAGCAGTTCTTC.

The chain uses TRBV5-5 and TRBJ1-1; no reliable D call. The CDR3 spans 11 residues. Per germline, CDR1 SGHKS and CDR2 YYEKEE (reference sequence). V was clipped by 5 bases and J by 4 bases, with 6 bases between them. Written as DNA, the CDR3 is TGTGCCAGCAGTCATCCCACTGAAGCTTTCTTT. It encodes CASSHPTEAFF.

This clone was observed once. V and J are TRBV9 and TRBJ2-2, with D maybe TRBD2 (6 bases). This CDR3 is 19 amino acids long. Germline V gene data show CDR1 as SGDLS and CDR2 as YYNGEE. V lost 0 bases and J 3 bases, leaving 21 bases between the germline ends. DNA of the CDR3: TGTGCCAGCAGCGTAGGCGGACACCCTGGAGGGGTTTACACCGGGGAGCTGTTTTTT. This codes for CASSVGGHPGGVYTGELFF.

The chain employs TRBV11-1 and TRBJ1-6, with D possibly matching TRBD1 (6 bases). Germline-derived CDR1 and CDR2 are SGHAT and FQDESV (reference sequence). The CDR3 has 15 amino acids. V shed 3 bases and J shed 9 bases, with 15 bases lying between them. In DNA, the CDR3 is TGTGCCAGCAGCTTTATAAGGCAGGGGACTTCACCCCTCCACTTT. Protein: CASSFIRQGTSPLHF.

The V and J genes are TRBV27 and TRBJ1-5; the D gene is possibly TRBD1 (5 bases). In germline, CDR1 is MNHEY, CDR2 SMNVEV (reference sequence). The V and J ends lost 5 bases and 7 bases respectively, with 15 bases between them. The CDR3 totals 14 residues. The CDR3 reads CASSIDRRKQPQHF. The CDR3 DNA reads TGTGCCAGCAGTATCGACAGAAGAAAACAGCCCCAGCATTTT.

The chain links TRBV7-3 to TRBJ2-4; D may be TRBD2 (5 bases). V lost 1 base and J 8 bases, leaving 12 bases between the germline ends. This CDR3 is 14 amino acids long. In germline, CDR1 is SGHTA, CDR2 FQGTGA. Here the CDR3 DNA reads TGTGCCAGCAGCTTAATGGGCCCGAGGGACATTCAGTACTTC. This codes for CASSLMGPRDIQYF.

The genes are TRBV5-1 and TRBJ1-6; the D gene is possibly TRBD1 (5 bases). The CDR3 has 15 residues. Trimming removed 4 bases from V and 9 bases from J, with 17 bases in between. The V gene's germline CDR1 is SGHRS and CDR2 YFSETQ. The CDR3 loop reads CASSPGTTLRSPLHF. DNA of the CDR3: TGCGCCAGCAGCCCCGGGACTACCCTACGTTCACCCCTCCACTTT.

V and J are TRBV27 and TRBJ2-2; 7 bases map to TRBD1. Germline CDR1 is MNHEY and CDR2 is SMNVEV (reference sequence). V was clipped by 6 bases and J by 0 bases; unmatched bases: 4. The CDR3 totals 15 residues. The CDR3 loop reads CASRQDRTNTGELFF. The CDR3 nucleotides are TGTGCCAGCAGGCAGGACAGGACGAACACCGGGGAGCTGTTTTTT.

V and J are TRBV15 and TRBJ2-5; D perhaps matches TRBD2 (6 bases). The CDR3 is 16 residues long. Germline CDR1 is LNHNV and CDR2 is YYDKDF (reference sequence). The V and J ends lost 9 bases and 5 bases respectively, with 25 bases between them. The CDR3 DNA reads TGTGCCACAAGTCGTGCCCCTCGACCGGGGGATGAGACCCAGTACTTC. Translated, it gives CATSRAPRPGDETQYF.

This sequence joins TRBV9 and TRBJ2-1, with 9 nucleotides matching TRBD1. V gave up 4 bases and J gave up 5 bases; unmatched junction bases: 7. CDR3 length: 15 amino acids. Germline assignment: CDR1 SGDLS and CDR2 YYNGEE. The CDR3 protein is CASSSRTGAHNEQFF. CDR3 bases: TGTGCCAGCAGCTCGAGGACAGGGGCCCACAATGAGCAGTTCTTC. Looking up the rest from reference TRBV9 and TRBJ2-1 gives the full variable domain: DSGVTQTPKHLITATGQRVTLRCSPRSGDLSVYWYQQSLDQGLQFLIQYYNGEERAKGNILERFSAQQFPDLHSELNLSSLELGDSALYFCASSSRTGAHNEQFFGPGTRLTVL.